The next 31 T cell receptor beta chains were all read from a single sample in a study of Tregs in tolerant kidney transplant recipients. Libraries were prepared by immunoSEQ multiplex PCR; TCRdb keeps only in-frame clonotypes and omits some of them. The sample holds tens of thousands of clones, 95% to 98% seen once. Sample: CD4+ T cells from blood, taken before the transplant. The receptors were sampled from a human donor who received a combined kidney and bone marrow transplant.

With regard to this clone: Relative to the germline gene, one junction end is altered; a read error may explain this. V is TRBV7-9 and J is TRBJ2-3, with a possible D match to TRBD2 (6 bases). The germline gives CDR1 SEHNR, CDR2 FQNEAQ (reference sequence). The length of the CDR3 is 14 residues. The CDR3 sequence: CASSPPGLTDTQCF. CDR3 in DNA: TGTGCCAGCAGCCCACCGGGACTCACAGATACGCAGTGTTTT.

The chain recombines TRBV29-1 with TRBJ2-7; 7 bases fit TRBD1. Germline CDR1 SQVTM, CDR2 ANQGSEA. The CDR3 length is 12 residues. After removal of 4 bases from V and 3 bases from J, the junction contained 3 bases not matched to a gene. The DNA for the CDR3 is TGCAGCGTTGGTGGGACAGACTACGAGCAGTACTTC. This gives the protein CSVGGTDYEQYF.

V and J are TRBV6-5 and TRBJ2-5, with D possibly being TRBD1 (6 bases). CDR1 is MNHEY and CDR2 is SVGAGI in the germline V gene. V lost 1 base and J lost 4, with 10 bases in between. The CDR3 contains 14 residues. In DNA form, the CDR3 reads TGTGCCAGCAGTTACTTGACAGGTGGAGAGACCCAGTACTTC. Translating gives CASSYLTGGETQYF.

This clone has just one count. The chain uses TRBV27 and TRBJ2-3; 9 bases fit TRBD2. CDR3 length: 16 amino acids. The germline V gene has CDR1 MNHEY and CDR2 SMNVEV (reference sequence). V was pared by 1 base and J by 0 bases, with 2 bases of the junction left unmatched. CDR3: CASSLFSGGSTDTQYF. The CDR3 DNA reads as TGTGCCAGCAGTTTATTTAGCGGGGGTAGCACAGATACGCAGTATTTT.

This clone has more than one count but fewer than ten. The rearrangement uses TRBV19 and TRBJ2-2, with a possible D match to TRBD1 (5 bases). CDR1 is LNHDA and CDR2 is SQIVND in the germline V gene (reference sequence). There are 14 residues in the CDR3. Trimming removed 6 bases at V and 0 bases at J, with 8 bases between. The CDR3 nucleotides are TGTGCCAGTAGCAGGACAACGAACACCGGGGAGCTGTTTTTT. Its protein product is CASSRTTNTGELFF.

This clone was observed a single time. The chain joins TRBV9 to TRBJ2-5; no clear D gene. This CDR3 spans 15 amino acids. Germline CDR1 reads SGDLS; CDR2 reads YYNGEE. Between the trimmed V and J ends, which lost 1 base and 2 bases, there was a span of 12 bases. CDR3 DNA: TGTGCCAGCAGCGTATTGGCACTACCTCAAGAGACCCAGTACTTC. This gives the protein CASSVLALPQETQYF. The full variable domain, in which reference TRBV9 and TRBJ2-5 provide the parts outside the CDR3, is DSGVTQTPKHLITATGQRVTLRCSPRSGDLSVYWYQQSLDQGLQFLIQYYNGEERAKGNILERFSAQQFPDLHSELNLSSLELGDSALYFCASSVLALPQETQYFGPGTRLLVL.

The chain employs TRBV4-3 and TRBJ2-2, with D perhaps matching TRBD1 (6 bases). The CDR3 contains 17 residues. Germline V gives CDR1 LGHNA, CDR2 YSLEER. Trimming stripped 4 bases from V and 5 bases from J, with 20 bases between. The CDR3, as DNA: TGCGCCAGCAGCCTAGGTGGGGGCGCTACAGGAACCGGGGAGCTGTTTTTT. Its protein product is CASSLGGGATGTGELFF.

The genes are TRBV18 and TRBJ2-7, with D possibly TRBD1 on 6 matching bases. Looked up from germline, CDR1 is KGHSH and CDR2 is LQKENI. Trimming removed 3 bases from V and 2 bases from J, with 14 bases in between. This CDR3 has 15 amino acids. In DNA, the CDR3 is TGTGCCAGCTCACCCCTTCCAGGGGTTACCTACGAGCAGTACTTC. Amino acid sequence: CASSPLPGVTYEQYF.

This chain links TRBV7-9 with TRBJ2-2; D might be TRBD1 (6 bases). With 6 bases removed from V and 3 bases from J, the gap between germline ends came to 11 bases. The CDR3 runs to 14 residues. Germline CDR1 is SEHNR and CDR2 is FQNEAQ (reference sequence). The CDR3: CASSLDSHTGELFF. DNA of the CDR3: TGTGCCAGCAGTTTGGACAGCCACACCGGGGAGCTGTTTTTT.

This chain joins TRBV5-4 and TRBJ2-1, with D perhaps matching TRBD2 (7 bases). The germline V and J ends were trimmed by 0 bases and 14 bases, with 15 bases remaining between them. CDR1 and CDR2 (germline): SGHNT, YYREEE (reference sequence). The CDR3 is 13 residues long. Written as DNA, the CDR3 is TGTGCCAGCAGCTTGGATTATGGGGGGGCTGAGTTCTTC. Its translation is CASSLDYGGAEFF. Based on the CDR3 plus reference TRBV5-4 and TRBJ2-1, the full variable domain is ETGVTQSPTHLIKTRGQQVTLRCSSQSGHNTVSWYQQALGQGPQFIFQYYREEENGRGNFPPRFSGLQFPNYSSELNVNALELDDSALYLCASSLDYGGAEFFGPGTRLTVL.

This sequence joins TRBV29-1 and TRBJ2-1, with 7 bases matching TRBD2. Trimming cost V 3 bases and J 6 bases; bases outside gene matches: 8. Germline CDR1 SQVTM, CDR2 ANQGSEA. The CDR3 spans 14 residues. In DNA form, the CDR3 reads TGCAGCGTTGACACGTTGGGGGGGGGCAATGAGCAGTTCTTC. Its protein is CSVDTLGGGNEQFF.

The CDR3 sequence is CASSESAPGQGARNTEAFF. The CDR3 nucleotides are TGCGCCAGCAGTGAGTCGGCCCCGGGACAGGGGGCTCGGAACACTGAAGCTTTCTTT. The rearrangement uses TRBV10-1 and TRBJ1-1, with 12 bases identical to TRBD1. CDR1 is WNHNN and CDR2 is SYGVQD in the germline V gene (reference sequence). The CDR3 has 19 residues. Trimming cost V 0 bases and J 1 base; bases outside gene matches: 9.

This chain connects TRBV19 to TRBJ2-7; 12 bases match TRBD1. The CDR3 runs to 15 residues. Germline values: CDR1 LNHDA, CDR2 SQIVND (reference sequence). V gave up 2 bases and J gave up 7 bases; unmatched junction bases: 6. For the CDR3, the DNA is TGTGCCAGTAGTATACCGGGACAGGGGGCAGGAGAGCAGTACTTC. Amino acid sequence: CASSIPGQGAGEQYF.

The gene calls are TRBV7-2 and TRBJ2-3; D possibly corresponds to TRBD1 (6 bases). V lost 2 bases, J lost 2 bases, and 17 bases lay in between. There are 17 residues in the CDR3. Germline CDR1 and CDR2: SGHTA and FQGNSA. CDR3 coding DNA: TGTGCCAGCAGCTTACCAGGGGTCATAAAAAACACAGATACGCAGTATTTT. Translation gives CASSLPGVIKNTDTQYF.

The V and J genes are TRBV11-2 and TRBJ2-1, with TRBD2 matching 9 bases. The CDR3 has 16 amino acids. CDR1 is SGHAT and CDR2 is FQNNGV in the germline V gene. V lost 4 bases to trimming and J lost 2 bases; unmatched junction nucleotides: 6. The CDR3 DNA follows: TGTGCCAGCAGCTCCCCTCGCGGGAGGGCCTACAATGAGCAGTTCTTC. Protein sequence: CASSSPRGRAYNEQFF. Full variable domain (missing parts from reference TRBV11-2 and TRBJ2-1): EAGVAQSPRYKIIEKRQSVAFWCNPISGHATLYWYQQILGQGPKLLIQFQNNGVVDDSQLPKDRFSAERLKGVDSTLKIQPAKLEDSAVYLCASSSPRGRAYNEQFFGPGTRLTVL.

The CDR3 reads CASSLTPRGSTDTQYF. The CDR3 DNA follows: TGTGCCAGCAGCTTAACCCCCAGGGGTTCCACAGATACGCAGTATTTT. J is TRBJ2-3 and V is TRBV7-3; the D gene is possibly TRBD1 (6 bases). Germline values: CDR1 SGHTA, CDR2 FQGTGA. Trimming took 0 bases from V and 2 from J, leaving 12 bases between them. This CDR3 is built from 16 residues. The full variable domain, rest sourced from reference TRBV7-3 and TRBJ2-3, is GAGVSQTPSNKVTEKGKYVELRCDPISGHTALYWYRQSLGQGPEFLIYFQGTGAADDSGLPNDRFFAVRPEGSVSTLKIQRTERGDSAVYLCASSLTPRGSTDTQYFGPGTRLTVL.

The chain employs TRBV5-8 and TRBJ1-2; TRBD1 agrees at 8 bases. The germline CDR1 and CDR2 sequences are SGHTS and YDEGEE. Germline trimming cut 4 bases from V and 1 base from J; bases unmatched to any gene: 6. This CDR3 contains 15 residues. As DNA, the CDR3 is TGTGCCAGCAGCGGCGGGACAGGACGTAACTATGGCTACACCTTC. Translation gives CASSGGTGRNYGYTF.

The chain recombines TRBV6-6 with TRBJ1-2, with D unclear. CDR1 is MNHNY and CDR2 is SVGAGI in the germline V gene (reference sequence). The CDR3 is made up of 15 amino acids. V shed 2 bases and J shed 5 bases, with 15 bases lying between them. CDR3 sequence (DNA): TGTGCCAGCAGTTACGAAGAAGGACGGAGGTATGGCTACACCTTC. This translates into CASSYEEGRRYGYTF.

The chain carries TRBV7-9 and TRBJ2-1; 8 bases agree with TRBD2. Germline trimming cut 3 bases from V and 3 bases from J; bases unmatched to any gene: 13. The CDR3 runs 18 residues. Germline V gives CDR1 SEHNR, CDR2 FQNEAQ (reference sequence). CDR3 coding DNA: TGTGCCAGCAGCTTTCCCCCCCCGCGCGGGAGGAACTACAATGAGCAGTTCTTC. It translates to CASSFPPPRGRNYNEQFF.

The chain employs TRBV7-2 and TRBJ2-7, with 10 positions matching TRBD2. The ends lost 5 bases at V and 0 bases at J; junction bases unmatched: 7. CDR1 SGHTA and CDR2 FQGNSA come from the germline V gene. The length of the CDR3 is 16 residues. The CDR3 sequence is CASSVSGRSSSYEQYF. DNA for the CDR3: TGTGCCAGCAGCGTTAGCGGGAGGTCTTCCTCCTACGAGCAGTACTTC.

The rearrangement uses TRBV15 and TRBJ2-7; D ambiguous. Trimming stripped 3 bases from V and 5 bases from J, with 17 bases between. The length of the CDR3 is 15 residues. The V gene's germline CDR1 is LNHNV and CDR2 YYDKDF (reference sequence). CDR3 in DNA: TGTGCCACCAGCAGTACCCCCGCGGTTTGGCACGAGCAGTACTTC. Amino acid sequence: CATSSTPAVWHEQYF.

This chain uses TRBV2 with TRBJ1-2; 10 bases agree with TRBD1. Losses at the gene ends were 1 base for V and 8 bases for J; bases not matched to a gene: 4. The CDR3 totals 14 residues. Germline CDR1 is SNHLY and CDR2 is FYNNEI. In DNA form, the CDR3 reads TGTGCCAGCAGTGAAGGGCGGGACAGGGGAGGCTACACCTTC. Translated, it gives CASSEGRDRGGYTF. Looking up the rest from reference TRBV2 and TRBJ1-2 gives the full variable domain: EPEVTQTPSHQVTQMGQEVILRCVPISNHLYFYWYRQILGQKVEFLVSFYNNEISEKSEIFDDQFSVERPDGSNFTLKIRSTKLEDSAMYFCASSEGRDRGGYTFGSGTRLTVV.

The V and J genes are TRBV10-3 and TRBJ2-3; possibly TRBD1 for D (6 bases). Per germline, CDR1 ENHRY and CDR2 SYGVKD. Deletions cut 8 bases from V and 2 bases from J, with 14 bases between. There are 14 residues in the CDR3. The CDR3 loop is CAIATGQFTDTQYF. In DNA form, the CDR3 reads TGTGCCATCGCCACAGGACAGTTCACAGATACGCAGTATTTT.

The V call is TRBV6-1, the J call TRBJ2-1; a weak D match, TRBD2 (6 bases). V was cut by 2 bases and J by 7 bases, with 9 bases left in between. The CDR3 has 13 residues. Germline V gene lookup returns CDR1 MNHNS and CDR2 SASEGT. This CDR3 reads CASSELARNEQFF. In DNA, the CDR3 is TGTGCCAGCAGTGAACTAGCGAGGAATGAGCAGTTCTTC.

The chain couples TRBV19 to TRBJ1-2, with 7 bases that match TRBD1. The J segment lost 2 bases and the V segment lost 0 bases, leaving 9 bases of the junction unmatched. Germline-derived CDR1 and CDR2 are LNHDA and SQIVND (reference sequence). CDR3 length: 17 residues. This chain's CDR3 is CASSIERRTGTNYGYTF. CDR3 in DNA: TGTGCCAGTAGTATAGAACGTAGGACAGGAACCAACTATGGCTACACCTTC.

The CDR3 nucleotides are TGCGCCAGCAGCTTATGGGACAGGGGCCAGCCCCAGCATTTT. Translating it yields CASSLWDRGQPQHF. This chain connects TRBV5-1 to TRBJ1-5; 10 bases map to TRBD1. This CDR3 comprises 14 residues. V dropped 2 bases and J dropped 7; count of bases not matched to a gene: 3. The germline CDR1 and CDR2 sequences are SGHRS and YFSETQ.

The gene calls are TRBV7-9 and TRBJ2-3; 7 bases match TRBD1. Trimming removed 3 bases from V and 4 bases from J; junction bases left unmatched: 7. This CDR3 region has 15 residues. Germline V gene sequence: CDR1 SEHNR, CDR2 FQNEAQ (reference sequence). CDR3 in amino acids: CASSFRGRSPDTQYF. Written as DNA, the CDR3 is TGTGCCAGCAGCTTTAGGGGGCGAAGTCCAGATACGCAGTATTTT.

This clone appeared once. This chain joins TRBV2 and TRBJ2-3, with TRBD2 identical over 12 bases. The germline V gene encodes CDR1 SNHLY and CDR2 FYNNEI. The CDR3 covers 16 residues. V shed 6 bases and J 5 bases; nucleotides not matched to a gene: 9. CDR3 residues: CASSPRTSGVGDTQYF. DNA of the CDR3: TGTGCCAGCAGCCCCAGGACTAGCGGGGTCGGAGATACGCAGTATTTT.

The CDR3 sequence is CAIRGQPNTEAFF. The CDR3 coding sequence is TGTGCCATTAGGGGACAGCCGAACACTGAAGCTTTCTTT. V usage is TRBV19 and J usage is TRBJ1-1; 7 nucleotides align to TRBD1. The CDR3 consists of 13 residues. The V gene end was trimmed by 10 bases and the J gene end by 1 base; junction bases not matched to a gene: 6. Germline V gene sequence: CDR1 LNHDA, CDR2 SQIVND (reference sequence).

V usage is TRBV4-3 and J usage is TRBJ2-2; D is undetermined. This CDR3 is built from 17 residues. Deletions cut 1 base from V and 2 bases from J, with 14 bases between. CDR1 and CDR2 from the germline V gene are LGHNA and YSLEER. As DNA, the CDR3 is TGCGCCAGCAGCCAAGTTTTTGCGGAATTTAACACCGGGGAGCTGTTTTTT. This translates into CASSQVFAEFNTGELFF.

CDR3 sequence reads: CASGLVPGRGYTF. The CDR3 nucleotides are TGTGCTAGTGGTTTGGTACCGGGGAGGGGCTACACCTTC. This sequence joins TRBV12-5 and TRBJ1-2; D is undetermined. V shed 0 bases and J shed 8 bases, with 10 bases lying between them. Looked up from germline, CDR1 is LGHNT and CDR2 is FRNRAP. This CDR3 has 13 residues.